These 8 T cell receptor beta chains originate from one sample sequenced in a study of Graves' ophthalmopathy and Graves' hyperthyroidism. Amplification of TCR beta CDR3 regions used RNA transcripts. The authors performed first-round RT-PCR with HTBI primers and then a second-round multiplex PCR. TCRdb reanalysed the multiplex PCR reads using MiXCR and keeps one entry per CDR3 protein. The table shows over a million distinct CDR3 sequences, with approximately 35% occurring only once. The material sequenced was peripheral blood or thyroid tissue (not recorded which). These receptors all come from an adult man with Graves' hyperthyroidism.

This chain uses TRBV7-8 with TRBJ1-1, with 11 bases aligning to TRBD1. The junction had 10 bases not matched to a gene; V was cut back by 6 bases and J by 1 base. From germline, CDR1 is SGHVS and CDR2 FQNEAQ. The CDR3 runs to 17 residues. CDR3 DNA: TGTGCCAGCAGTCCCGCCGGGACAGGGGGTAGGAACACTGAAGCTTTCTTT. As protein: CASSPAGTGGRNTEAFF. Using reference TRBV7-8 and TRBJ1-1 for the parts outside the CDR3, the full variable domain is GAGVSQSPRYKVAKRGQDVALRCDPISGHVSLFWYQQALGQGPEFLTYFQNEAQLDKSGLPSDRFFAERPEGSVSTLKIQRTQQEDSAVYLCASSPAGTGGRNTEAFFGQGTRLTVV.

Points on this clonotype: This may be a read error: a much more frequent sequence differs by one nucleotide. The chain combines TRBV7-9 with TRBJ2-7; 7 bases map to TRBD2. Germline V gene data show CDR1 as SEHNR and CDR2 as FQNEAQ (reference sequence). After removal of 5 bases from V and 7 bases from J, the junction contained 11 bases not matched to a gene. This CDR3 is built from 14 residues. In DNA, the CDR3 is TGTGCCAGCAGCCCCCGGGCGGGAGCGGAAGAGCAGTACTTC. This translates into CASSPRAGAEEQYF.

V gene TRBV10-1 combines with J gene TRBJ2-5, with a tentative D call TRBD2 (7 bases). Trimming stripped 3 bases from V and 5 bases from J, with 16 bases between. Germline CDR1 and CDR2: WNHNN and SYGVQD (reference sequence). The CDR3 length is 15 residues. In DNA, the CDR3 is TGCGCCAGCAGTGAATTCGGGGGGCGTTTGGAGACCCAGTACTTC. The encoded protein is CASSEFGGRLETQYF.

The chain employs TRBV7-2 and TRBJ2-5; TRBD2 matches at 8 bases. Germline CDR1 SGHTA, CDR2 FQGNSA. Trimming at V came to 5 bases and at J to 5 bases, leaving 19 bases not matched to a gene. The CDR3 is 18 residues long. The CDR3 loop is CASSPRGRPSGGLETQYF. In DNA, the CDR3 is TGTGCCAGCAGCCCCAGGGGTAGGCCCTCGGGGGGGCTTGAGACCCAGTACTTC.

This clonotype was recorded a few times. This chain joins TRBV20-1 and TRBJ2-7; D call uncertain. Germline V gives CDR1 DFQATT, CDR2 SNEGSKA (reference sequence). There are 10 residues in the CDR3. The CDR3 region is CSAGTYEQYF. The CDR3 coding sequence is TGCAGCGCTGGGACCTACGAGCAGTACTTC.

The chain combines TRBV6-2 or TRBV6-3 with TRBJ1-1; a weak D match, TRBD1 (5 bases). Germline V gene lookup returns CDR1 MNHEY and CDR2 SVGEGT. CDR3 length: 13 amino acids. V dropped 8 bases and J dropped 4 bases, with 14 bases sitting between them. CDR3 nucleotides: TGTGCCAGCTTGGAGGGGATTAGCACTGAAGCTTTCTTT. As protein: CASLEGISTEAFF.

In this sample, this clonotype turned up a few times. A read error may explain this, as a much larger clone is one base away. V gene TRBV12-3 or TRBV12-4 combines with J gene TRBJ1-5; D remains unclear. The CDR3 length is 13 residues. Trimming removed 6 bases at V and 3 bases at J, with 9 bases between. CDR3 sequence reads: CASRWQANQPQHF. The DNA for the CDR3 is TGTGCCAGCAGATGGCAGGCCAATCAGCCCCAGCATTTT.

This clonotype came up many times. This chain links TRBV10-3 with TRBJ1-1; 8 bases align to TRBD1. V lost 4 bases, J lost 4 bases, and 5 bases stayed unmatched. CDR1 ENHRY and CDR2 SYGVKD come from the germline V gene. This CDR3 is built from 14 residues. CDR3 DNA: TGTGCCATCAGTGGGGCCACAGGGGGCACTGAAGCTTTCTTT. Translating it yields CAISGATGGTEAFF.